This passage covers 23 T cell receptor beta chains from one sample sequenced in a study of tumor-infiltrating lymphocytes in localized non-small cell lung cancer. Generated by immunoSEQ multiplex PCR, the TCRdb table keeps only in-frame clones and is missing some. The sample has 6,400 or so clones; around 74% are singletons. The specimen was lung tumor tissue. The receptors were gathered from a human donor with non-small cell lung cancer.

The chain combines TRBV11-2 with TRBJ2-1; 7 bases match TRBD2. Germline-derived CDR1 and CDR2 are SGHAT and FQNNGV. The V and J ends lost 5 bases and 8 bases, in that order; junction bases with no gene match: 15. The CDR3 sequence is 16 residues long. Here the CDR3 reads CASSPTAGFVGYEQFF. In nucleotides, the CDR3 is TGTGCCAGCAGCCCCACAGCGGGATTTGTAGGCTATGAGCAGTTCTTC.

The V call is TRBV5-6, the J call TRBJ2-7; the match to TRBD2 covers 9 bases. This CDR3 has 13 residues. Trimming took 3 bases from V and 11 from J; bases not matched to a gene: 9. Per the germline V gene, CDR1 is SGHDT and CDR2 is YYEEEE. The CDR3 nucleotides are TGTGCCAGCAGCTGGGCCCACGGCGGGGGGGAGTACTTC. It encodes CASSWAHGGGEYF. Supplemented by reference TRBV5-6 and TRBJ2-7, the full variable domain reads DAGVTQSPTHLIKTRGQQVTLRCSPKSGHDTVSWYQQALGQGPQFIFQYYEEEERQRGNFPDRFSGHQFPNYSSELNVNALLLGDSALYLCASSWAHGGGEYFGPGTRLTVT.

V is TRBV5-1 and J is TRBJ1-1; D possibly corresponds to TRBD1 (6 bases). Trimming took 1 base from V and 0 from J, leaving 10 bases between them. The germline gives CDR1 SGHRS, CDR2 YFSETQ. The CDR3 covers 15 residues. The CDR3 region is CASSLIGQLNTEAFF. DNA of the CDR3: TGCGCCAGCAGCTTGATCGGACAGTTGAACACTGAAGCTTTCTTT.

The chain links TRBV6-1 to TRBJ2-2; 8 nucleotides agree with TRBD2. Germline CDR1 is MNHNS and CDR2 is SASEGT. This CDR3 region has 15 residues. Trimming took 8 bases from V and 3 from J; bases not matched to a gene: 8. The CDR3 here is CASVVGLGYTGELFF. The CDR3 DNA sequence: TGTGCCAGCGTCGTGGGACTAGGATACACCGGGGAGCTGTTTTTT.

The V and J genes are TRBV30 and TRBJ1-1; possibly TRBD1 for D (6 bases). The germline gives CDR1 GTSNPN, CDR2 SVGIG (reference sequence). V was cut by 3 bases and J by 11 bases, with 13 bases left in between. CDR3 length: 11 residues. DNA of the CDR3: TGTGCCTGGAGCGATACAGGGATGGCTTTCTTT. Translation: CAWSDTGMAFF.

This chain connects TRBV7-8 to TRBJ1-2; no clear D gene. The CDR3 sequence is 14 residues long. Germline assignment: CDR1 SGHVS and CDR2 FQNEAQ. The ends were cut back, 1 base at V and 4 bases at J, with 10 bases in the middle. The CDR3 region has the DNA TGTGCCAGCAGCTTAGAGAGAGGGTCCTATGGCTACACCTTC. Its protein is CASSLERGSYGYTF.

This chain joins TRBV5-1 and TRBJ2-1; a weak D match, TRBD2 (6 bases). The CDR3 totals 14 residues. CDR1 and CDR2 from the germline V gene are SGHRS and YFSETQ. The V gene lost 5 bases and the J gene lost 2 bases, with 11 bases spanning the gap. CDR3 sequence reads: CASRLALPYNEQFF. The DNA of the CDR3 is TGCGCCAGCAGGCTAGCGCTACCCTACAATGAGCAGTTCTTC.

The chain recombines TRBV7-8 with TRBJ2-7; possibly TRBD2 for D (5 bases). Trimming took off 1 base at V and 2 bases at J, with 12 bases between the two ends. The CDR3 is 15 amino acids. Germline CDR1 reads SGHVS; CDR2 reads FQNEAQ. The CDR3 DNA sequence: TGTGCCAGCAGCTTAGGTTCTAGCCCCACCTACGAGCAGTACTTC. Translating it yields CASSLGSSPTYEQYF. Full variable domain (remainder filled in from reference TRBV7-8 and TRBJ2-7): GAGVSQSPRYKVAKRGQDVALRCDPISGHVSLFWYQQALGQGPEFLTYFQNEAQLDKSGLPSDRFFAERPEGSVSTLKIQRTQQEDSAVYLCASSLGSSPTYEQYFGPGTRLTVT.

This chain uses TRBV2 with TRBJ2-7; D is perhaps TRBD2 (6 bases). There are 14 residues in the CDR3. The germline CDR1 and CDR2 sequences are SNHLY and FYNNEI. The germline V and J ends were trimmed by 1 base and 3 bases, with 10 bases remaining between them. As DNA, the CDR3 is TGTGCCAGCAGTGAAGGGAGGGTCTACTACGAGCAGTACTTC. This sequence encodes CASSEGRVYYEQYF.

Here the CDR3 reads CASSQTGLNTEAFF. The CDR3 DNA reads as TGTGCCAGCAGCCAAACAGGGCTGAACACTGAAGCTTTCTTT. V is TRBV9 and J is TRBJ1-1; tentative D call: TRBD1 (6 bases). Germline V CDR1 and CDR2: SGDLS, YYNGEE. The CDR3 length is 14 residues. The V and J ends lost 4 bases and 0 bases respectively, with 10 bases between them. The full variable domain, with the rest looked up from reference TRBV9 and TRBJ1-1, is DSGVTQTPKHLITATGQRVTLRCSPRSGDLSVYWYQQSLDQGLQFLIQYYNGEERAKGNILERFSAQQFPDLHSELNLSSLELGDSALYFCASSQTGLNTEAFFGQGTRLTVV.

This chain joins TRBV19 and TRBJ2-5; 9 bases are a match to TRBD2. The CDR3 length is 18 residues. CDR1 LNHDA and CDR2 SQIVND come from the germline V gene (reference sequence). Trimming cost V 3 bases and J 5 bases; bases outside gene matches: 16. CDR3 in amino acids: CASSIVGSAGGRKETQYF. The CDR3 bases are TGTGCCAGTAGTATTGTAGGTAGTGCGGGAGGGCGGAAGGAGACCCAGTACTTC.

CDR3 bases: TGTGCCAGCAGCTTGCAGGGCCCCTATGGCTACACCTTC. Translated: CASSLQGPYGYTF. The rearrangement joins TRBV5-4 to TRBJ1-2; D might be TRBD1 (5 bases). V was pared by 1 base and J by 4 bases, with 8 bases between. In germline, CDR1 is SGHNT, CDR2 YYREEE (reference sequence). The CDR3 sequence is 13 residues long.

The rearrangement links TRBV11-2 to TRBJ1-1, with 8 bases that match TRBD1. CDR3 length: 16 residues. Germline lookup yields CDR1 SGHAT and CDR2 FQNNGV. V lost 0 bases and J lost 8; bases outside the gene matches: 11. The CDR3 here is CASSLELRTGTSEAFF. Here the CDR3 DNA reads TGTGCCAGCAGCTTAGAGCTCAGGACAGGGACATCAGAAGCTTTCTTT.

This rearrangement joins TRBV30 to TRBJ1-5; D is unclear. CDR1 is GTSNPN, CDR2 SVGIG, per germline (reference sequence). The CDR3 runs 13 residues. Deletions cut 0 bases from V and 3 bases from J, with 6 bases between. CDR3 sequence reads: CAWSVKDNQPQHF. As DNA, the CDR3 is TGTGCCTGGAGTGTAAAGGACAATCAGCCCCAGCATTTT.

The chain couples TRBV4-3 to TRBJ2-1, with D maybe TRBD2 (6 bases). The CDR3 runs to 16 residues. Trimming pared 4 bases from V and 0 bases from J, leaving 13 bases between. CDR1 and CDR2 (germline): LGHNA, YSLEER. The CDR3 DNA sequence: TGCGCCAGCAGCCCGGGGAGCGGGCACTCCTACAATGAGCAGTTCTTC. It encodes CASSPGSGHSYNEQFF.

The table lists this clone with a count of one. The chain has TRBV18 and TRBJ2-7, with D possibly TRBD2 on 7 matching bases. The CDR3 sequence is 14 residues long. Germline V gives CDR1 KGHSH, CDR2 LQKENI. V gave up 3 bases and J gave up 7 bases, with 16 bases separating them. Written as DNA, the CDR3 is TGTGCCAGCTCACCTTTCCGGGGGGCCGGGGAGCAGTACTTC. It yields the protein CASSPFRGAGEQYF.

The genes are TRBV6-1 and TRBJ1-2; D is possibly TRBD1 (6 bases). Germline V gene sequence: CDR1 MNHNS, CDR2 SASEGT. V lost 2 bases to trimming and J lost 4 bases, with 11 bases between them. The CDR3 runs to 14 residues. CDR3 protein: CASSEWGAGYGYTF. The CDR3 bases are TGTGCCAGCAGTGAATGGGGGGCCGGCTATGGCTACACCTTC.

The genes are TRBV9 and TRBJ2-2; weak D call: TRBD2 (5 bases). Trimming pared 0 bases from V and 6 bases from J, leaving 9 bases between. Per germline, CDR1 SGDLS and CDR2 YYNGEE. The CDR3 consists of 14 residues. The CDR3 protein is CASSVVGSAGELFF. CDR3 DNA sequence: TGTGCCAGCAGCGTAGTGGGGAGCGCCGGGGAGCTGTTTTTT. The whole variable domain, remainder taken from reference TRBV9 and TRBJ2-2, is DSGVTQTPKHLITATGQRVTLRCSPRSGDLSVYWYQQSLDQGLQFLIQYYNGEERAKGNILERFSAQQFPDLHSELNLSSLELGDSALYFCASSVVGSAGELFFGEGSRLTVL.

This clone came up once. The chain couples TRBV30 to TRBJ1-3; D gene unclear. The germline V gene encodes CDR1 GTSNPN and CDR2 SVGIG (reference sequence). The length of the CDR3 is 14 residues. V was clipped by 8 bases and J by 0 bases, with 14 bases between them. CDR3 coding DNA: TGTGCCCTTCGGACGGAGAGCTCTGGAAACACCATATATTTT. Protein product: CALRTESSGNTIYF.

This chain links TRBV6-5 with TRBJ2-5, with D hard to call. The CDR3 is 10 amino acids. Per germline, CDR1 MNHEY and CDR2 SVGAGI. Trimming shortened V by 8 bases and J by 4 bases, and 5 bases separated the two germline ends. CDR3 sequence (DNA): TGTGCCAGCGGCAGAGAGACCCAGTACTTC. Protein product: CASGRETQYF.

This chain links TRBV18 with TRBJ1-2; D may be TRBD1 (6 bases). The V and J ends lost 6 bases and 2 bases respectively, with 10 bases between them. This CDR3 has 13 amino acids. Germline-derived CDR1 and CDR2 are KGHSH and LQKENI. CDR3 DNA: TGTGCCAGCTCGCAAACAGGGAACTATGGCTACACCTTC. Amino acid sequence: CASSQTGNYGYTF.

V gene TRBV5-1 combines with J gene TRBJ1-1; 7 nucleotides agree with TRBD1. The germline CDR1 and CDR2 sequences are SGHRS and YFSETQ. The J segment lost 8 bases and the V segment lost 4 bases, leaving 23 bases of the junction unmatched. This CDR3 spans 18 amino acids. In DNA, the CDR3 is TGCGCCAGCAGCCCGACACCCCCAAACGACAGGGAAAAGGCGGAAGCTTTCTTT. Its translation is CASSPTPPNDREKAEAFF.

This chain connects TRBV5-6 to TRBJ2-5; 7 bases agree with TRBD1. From germline, CDR1 is SGHDT and CDR2 YYEEEE. V lost 3 bases to trimming and J lost 6 bases; unmatched junction nucleotides: 11. This CDR3 region has 15 residues. This CDR3 is CASSSLTTGVKTQYF. In DNA form, the CDR3 reads TGTGCCAGCAGCTCACTAACCACAGGGGTAAAGACCCAGTACTTC.